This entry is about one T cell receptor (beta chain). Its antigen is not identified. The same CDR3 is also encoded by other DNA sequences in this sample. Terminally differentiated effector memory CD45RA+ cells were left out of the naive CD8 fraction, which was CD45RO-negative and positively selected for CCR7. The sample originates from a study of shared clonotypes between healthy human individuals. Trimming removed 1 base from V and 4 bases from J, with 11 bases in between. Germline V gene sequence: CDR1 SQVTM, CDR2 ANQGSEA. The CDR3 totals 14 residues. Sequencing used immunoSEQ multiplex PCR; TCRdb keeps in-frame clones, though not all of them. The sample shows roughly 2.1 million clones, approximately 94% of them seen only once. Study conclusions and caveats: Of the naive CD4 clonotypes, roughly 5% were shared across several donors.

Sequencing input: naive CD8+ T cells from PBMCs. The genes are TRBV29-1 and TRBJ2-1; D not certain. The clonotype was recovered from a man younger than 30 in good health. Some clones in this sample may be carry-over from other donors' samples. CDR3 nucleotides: TGCAGCGTTGAAGGCCGACTGCCGTACAATGAGCAGTTCTTC. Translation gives CSVEGRLPYNEQFF.